These T cell receptor beta chains were read from a single sample in a study of cytomegalovirus exposure and HLA in healthy donors. The data were produced by immunoSEQ multiplex PCR, yet TCRdb's version contains in-frame clones alone and is incomplete. The table lists 200,000 or so clones, 75% to 80% of them singletons. The sample consisted of PBMCs. The receptor source for this set is a man aged 18-30 years in good health and CMV-seronegative. CDR3s include the opening cysteine and the closing phenylalanine or tryptophan. Each record gives: clone size, D gene, CDR3 length, V gene, J gene, CDR3 DNA, CDR3 protein. The D gene is left open where the match is weak. Rows may omit the clone size; those that give it use once, few, many or a size class.

>NA|NA|14|TRBV30|TRBJ2-2
TGTGCCTGGAGTAGAGGGATAGACACCGGGGAGCTGTTTTTT
CAWSRGIDTGELFF
>NA|TRBD2|21|TRBV9|TRBJ2-1
TGTGCCAGCAGCGTAGCTACGGGGGGCCCCTTAGCGGGAGAGAGCGACAATGAGCAGTTCTTC
CASSVATGGPLAGESDNEQFF
>NA|NA|14|TRBV30|TRBJ1-5
TGTGCCTGGAGTGTCGGGGATTTCCGGCAGCCCCAGCATTTT
CAWSVGDFRQPQHF
>NA|NA|12|TRBV29-1|TRBJ2-3
TGCAGCGTCGGAGGGCCCACAGATACGCAGTATTTT
CSVGGPTDTQYF
>NA|TRBD1|15|TRBV19|TRBJ2-1
TGTGCCAGTAGTACGGGACAGAATTCATACAATGAGCAGTTCTTC
CASSTGQNSYNEQFF
>few|NA|15|TRBV4-3|TRBJ1-5
TGCGCCAGCAGCCAAGTGAGGGATAGCAATCAGCCCCAGCATTTT
CASSQVRDSNQPQHF
>NA|TRBD1|15|TRBV9|TRBJ2-1
TGTGCCAGCAGCTTGGGACAGGGGGCGGGTAATGAGCAGTTCTTC
CASSLGQGAGNEQFF
>NA|NA|14|TRBV5-1|TRBJ2-3
TGCGCCAGCAGCTTGGCCGAGGGCACAGATACGCAGTATTTT
CASSLAEGTDTQYF
>NA|TRBD1|16|TRBV7-8|TRBJ1-2
TGTGCCAGCAGCCCACGCTACAGGGGGGCTAACTATGGCTACACCTTC
CASSPRYRGANYGYTF
>NA|NA|11|TRBV6-5|TRBJ2-1
TGTGCCAGCAGTTATCGAGATGAGCAGTTCTTC
CASSYRDEQFF
>NA|NA|14|TRBV7-9|TRBJ1-4
TGTGCCAGCAGCTTAGGGGCAGGACAAGAAAAACTGTTTTTT
CASSLGAGQEKLFF
>NA|NA|16|TRBV28|TRBJ1-5
TGTGCCAGCGTCAAGGGACACGGTATAATTAATCAGCCCCAGCATTTT
CASVKGHGIINQPQHF
>NA|TRBD2|16|TRBV2|TRBJ2-2
TGTGCCAGCAGGTTGACTAGCGGGGGGGCCAACGGGGAGCTGTTTTTT
CASRLTSGGANGELFF
>NA|NA|15|TRBV4-3|TRBJ1-1
TGCGCCAGCAGCCAAGATCAGGGGTTCAACACTGAAGCTTTCTTT
CASSQDQGFNTEAFF
>NA|NA|14|TRBV7-9|TRBJ1-2
TGTGCCAGCAGCCCCCCTTCAGGGTACTATGGCTACACCTTC
CASSPPSGYYGYTF
>NA|TRBD2|19|TRBV4-1|TRBJ2-1
TGCGCCAGCAGCCCCTTGGGGGGAGTAGCGGGCAAGGAGTACAATGAGCAGTTCTTC
CASSPLGGVAGKEYNEQFF
>NA|TRBD1|16|TRBV5-6|TRBJ2-2
TGTGCCAGCAGCTGGGGACAGGGGGGAAACACCGGGGAGCTGTTTTTT
CASSWGQGGNTGELFF
>NA|TRBD2|16|TRBV5-1|TRBJ2-1
TGCGCCAGCAGCTGGACTAGCGGGTCCTCCTACAATGAGCAGTTCTTC
CASSWTSGSSYNEQFF
>once|NA|13|TRBV15|TRBJ2-7
TGTGCCACCAGCAGAGATATAGAGGGCGTGCAGTACTTC
CATSRDIEGVQYF
>NA|TRBD1|17|TRBV11-1|TRBJ1-1
TGTGCCAGCAGCCGGACAGGGGGACGCCTAGGGAACACTGAAGCTTTCTTT
CASSRTGGRLGNTEAFF
>NA|NA|16|TRBV4-3|TRBJ2-1
TGCGCCAGCAGCCAAGAAGAATCCGGCTCCTACAATGAGCAGTTCTTC
CASSQEESGSYNEQFF
>NA|NA|15|TRBV30|TRBJ2-2
TGTGCCTGTATTAGACGGACAGCGAACACCGGGGAGCTGTTTTTT
CACIRRTANTGELFF
>NA|NA|12|TRBV30|TRBJ2-3
TGTGCCTCCGCTGCGGACACAGATACGCAGTATTTT
CASAADTDTQYF
>NA|NA|15|TRBV28|TRBJ1-5
TGTGCCAGCAGTTTAGGGGCAGGGTACAGGCAGCCCCAGCATTTT
CASSLGAGYRQPQHF
>NA|TRBD1|15|TRBV27|TRBJ1-1
TGTGCCAGCAGTTCAGGACAGGGGTTTGTAGCTGAAGCTTTCTTT
CASSSGQGFVAEAFF
>NA|NA|12|TRBV4-3|TRBJ1-1
TGCGCCAGCAGCCAACCGGGATTTGAAGCTTTCTTT
CASSQPGFEAFF
>NA|TRBD2|18|TRBV5-1|TRBJ2-7
TGCGCCAGCAGCTTTACACCCCCGATCGGGAGGGCCTCCTACGAGCAGTACTTC
CASSFTPPIGRASYEQYF
>NA|TRBD1|14|TRBV6-5|TRBJ2-7
TGTGCCAGCACTGAGCGACAGGGATGGAGCGAGCAGTACTTC
CASTERQGWSEQYF
>NA|NA|13|TRBV27|TRBJ1-4
TGTGCCAGCAGAACGGGAGGCGGTGAAAAACTGTTTTTT
CASRTGGGEKLFF
>NA|TRBD1|15|TRBV30|TRBJ2-7
TGTGCCTGGAGCTTTCTCATACAGGGGATCTCCGAGCAGTACTTC
CAWSFLIQGISEQYF
>NA|TRBD1|13|TRBV28|TRBJ1-1
TGTGCCAGCAGGACACAGGGGGCATTAGGTGCTTTCTTT
CASRTQGALGAFF
>NA|NA|15|TRBV6-1|TRBJ1-2
TGTGCCAGCACCCCAGGTAGAACGGCCGGCTATGGCTACACCTTC
CASTPGRTAGYGYTF
>NA|TRBD1|15|TRBV28|TRBJ1-4
TGTGCCAGCAGTGGGGGGACAGGGGGTGAGGAAAAACTGTTTTTT
CASSGGTGGEEKLFF
>NA|TRBD2|17|TRBV25-1|TRBJ2-1
TGTGCCAGCAGGAGTAGACTAGCGGGAGGGCCAGGCAATGAGCAGTTCTTC
CASRSRLAGGPGNEQFF
>NA|NA|12|TRBV6-1|TRBJ2-2
TGTGCCAGCCAGGGCGGCACCGGGGAGCTGTTTTTT
CASQGGTGELFF
>NA|TRBD1|17|TRBV19|TRBJ1-5
TGTGCCAGTAGTGCCGAGACCGGGACAGGTAGCAATCAGCCCCAGCATTTT
CASSAETGTGSNQPQHF
>NA|TRBD1|13|TRBV18|TRBJ2-1
TGTGCCAGCTCACTGGGACAGGCCAATGAGCAGTTCTTC
CASSLGQANEQFF
>NA|NA|14|TRBV19|TRBJ2-4
TGTGCCAGTAGTCGACAGGTAGCCAAAAACATTCAGTACTTC
CASSRQVAKNIQYF
>NA|TRBD2|12|TRBV7-8|TRBJ2-1
TGTGCCAGCAGCCAGCGGGAGGGGGATCAGTTCTTC
CASSQREGDQFF
>NA|NA|13|TRBV19|TRBJ1-1
TGTGCCAGTACCCCATTCGGTAGCACTGAAGCTTTCTTT
CASTPFGSTEAFF
>NA|NA|11|TRBV9|TRBJ2-5
TGTGCCAGCAGCCCGGGGGAGACCCAGTACTTC
CASSPGETQYF
>NA|NA|15|TRBV7-9|TRBJ1-4
TGTGCCAGCAGCCAACCGGGGAGGGCGGGGGAAAAACTGTTTTTT
CASSQPGRAGEKLFF
>NA|NA|16|TRBV9|TRBJ2-5
TGTGCCAGCAGCGTAATGAGCCGGGGGGCCCAAGAGACCCAGTACTTC
CASSVMSRGAQETQYF
>NA|TRBD1|15|TRBV28|TRBJ1-5
TGTGCCAGCATGTCGGGACAGGGGAGCTATCAGCCCCAGCATTTT
CASMSGQGSYQPQHF
>NA|NA|13|TRBV6-5|TRBJ1-1
TGTGCCAGCTGTCTCAGGGGATGTACTGAAGCTTTCTTT
CASCLRGCTEAFF
>few|TRBD2|14|TRBV9|TRBJ2-3
TGTGCCAGCAGCTCCCTAGCGGGACCAGATACGCAGTATTTT
CASSSLAGPDTQYF
>NA|NA|12|TRBV5-1|TRBJ2-3
TGCGCCAGCGCAGCGAGCGCGGATACGCAGTATTTT
CASAASADTQYF
>NA|NA|19|TRBV28|TRBJ2-5
TGTGCCAGCAGTTCCCTCAACTTCGGTTCCGGGACTGAGGAAGAGACCCAGTACTTC
CASSSLNFGSGTEEETQYF
>NA|NA|15|TRBV27|TRBJ1-6
TGTGCCAGCAGTTTAGGTGGGCAAAGGAATTCACCCCTCCACTTT
CASSLGGQRNSPLHF
>NA|NA|14|TRBV28|TRBJ1-2
TGTGCCAGCAGTTTATACACCACTAACTATGGCTACACCTTC
CASSLYTTNYGYTF
>NA|TRBD1|16|TRBV18|TRBJ2-2
TGTGCCAGCTCACCAAATACAGGGGCAAACACCGGGGAGCTGTTTTTT
CASSPNTGANTGELFF
>few|TRBD1|15|TRBV9|TRBJ1-5
TGTGCCAGCAGCGCGGGGACAGGACGCAATCAGCCCCAGCATTTT
CASSAGTGRNQPQHF
>NA|TRBD2|16|TRBV10-3|TRBJ2-1
TGTGCCATCAGGAAGGTCGGGGGACTAGCGGGCAATGAGCAGTTCTTC
CAIRKVGGLAGNEQFF
>NA|TRBD1|13|TRBV10-3|TRBJ2-1
TGTGCCATCAGTGAGTCGACAGGGGAGGAGCAGTTCTTC
CAISESTGEEQFF
>NA|TRBD2|14|TRBV18|TRBJ2-2
TGTGCCAGCTCACCACGGGAGGGCACCGGGGAGCTGTTTTTT
CASSPREGTGELFF
>NA|NA|14|TRBV11-3|TRBJ2-7
TGTGCCAGCAGCCCGGACAGCAACTCCTACGAGCAGTACTTC
CASSPDSNSYEQYF
>NA|NA|12|TRBV7-2|TRBJ2-5
TGTGCCAGCCTCGGGTCCGCGGAGACCCAGTACTTC
CASLGSAETQYF
>NA|NA|15|TRBV7-2|TRBJ2-1
TGTGCCAGCAGCCCGCAGCGGGACATCCCGCATGAGCAGTTCTTC
CASSPQRDIPHEQFF